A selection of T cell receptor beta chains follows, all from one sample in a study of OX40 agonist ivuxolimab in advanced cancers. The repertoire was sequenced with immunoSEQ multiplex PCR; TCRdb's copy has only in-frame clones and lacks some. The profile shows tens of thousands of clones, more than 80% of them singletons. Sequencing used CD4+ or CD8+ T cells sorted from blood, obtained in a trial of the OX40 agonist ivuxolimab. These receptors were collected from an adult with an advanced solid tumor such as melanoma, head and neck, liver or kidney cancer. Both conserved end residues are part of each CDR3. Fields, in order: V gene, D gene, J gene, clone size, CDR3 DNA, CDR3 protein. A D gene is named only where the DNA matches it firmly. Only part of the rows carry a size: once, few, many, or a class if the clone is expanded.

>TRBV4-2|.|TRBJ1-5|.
TGTGCCAGCAGCCAAGGCAAGGGGCAGCCCCAGCATTTT
CASSQGKGQPQHF
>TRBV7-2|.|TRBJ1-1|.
TGTGCCAGCAGCTCTCGGGGCCCCCAGCCCACTGAAGCTTTCTTT
CASSSRGPQPTEAFF
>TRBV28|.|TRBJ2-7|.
TGTGCCAGCAGTTCCCTCTGGACACCTTCCTACGAGCAGTACTTC
CASSSLWTPSYEQYF
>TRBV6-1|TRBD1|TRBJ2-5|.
TGTGCCAGCAATAAGGGGGCGCAGGAGACCCAGTACTTC
CASNKGAQETQYF
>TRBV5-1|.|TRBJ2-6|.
TGCGCCAGCAGATTGGTTTCTTCGTCGGGGGCCAACGTCCTGACTTTC
CASRLVSSSGANVLTF
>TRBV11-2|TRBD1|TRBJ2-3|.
TGTGCCAGCAGCTTAGGTAGCGGGACAGGGGGCACAGATACGCAGTATTTT
CASSLGSGTGGTDTQYF
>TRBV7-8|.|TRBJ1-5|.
TGTGCCAGCAGCCCGCGAATGGCAGGGGCTAAAGGTCAGCCCCAGCATTTT
CASSPRMAGAKGQPQHF
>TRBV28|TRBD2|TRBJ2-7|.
TGTGCCAGCAGTTTATTTGGCCGAGCGGGGACCTACGAGCAGTACTTC
CASSLFGRAGTYEQYF
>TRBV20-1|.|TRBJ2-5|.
TGCAGTGCGGTGAGACAAGAGACCCAGTACTTC
CSAVRQETQYF
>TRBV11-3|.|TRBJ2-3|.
TGTGCCAGCAGCTCCGTCGGCAGCACAGATACGCAGTATTTT
CASSSVGSTDTQYF
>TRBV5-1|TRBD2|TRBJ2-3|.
TGCGCCAGCAGCCCAAACCCCAGCGGGAGTGGTACAGATACGCAGTATTTT
CASSPNPSGSGTDTQYF
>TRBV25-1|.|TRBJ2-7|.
TGTGCCAGCAGTAAACAGGGTTACGAGCAGTACTTC
CASSKQGYEQYF
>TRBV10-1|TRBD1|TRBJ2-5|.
TGCGCCAGCAGTCAGGGGGCACGGGAGACCCAGTACTTC
CASSQGARETQYF
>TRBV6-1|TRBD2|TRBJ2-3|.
TGTGCCAGCAGTGCCCTAGCGGGAATCACAGATACGCAGTATTTT
CASSALAGITDTQYF
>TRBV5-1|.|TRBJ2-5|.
TGCGCCAGCAGCGCCACAGGGTGGTTAGAGACCCAGTACTTC
CASSATGWLETQYF
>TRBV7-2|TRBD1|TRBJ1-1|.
TGTGCCAGCAGCTTAATGAGACAGGGAGCGGGCACTGAAGCTTTCTTT
CASSLMRQGAGTEAFF
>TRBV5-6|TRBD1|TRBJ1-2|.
TGTGCCAGCAGCTTAAGACAGGGGGCTATAAGTGGCTACACCTTC
CASSLRQGAISGYTF
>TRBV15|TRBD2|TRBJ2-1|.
TGTGCCACCAGCAGAGGGTCCCGGGCGGGAGGTTACAATGAGCAGTTCTTC
CATSRGSRAGGYNEQFF
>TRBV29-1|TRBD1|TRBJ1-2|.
TGCAGCGTTGCCCGGGACAGGGGCAACTATGGCTACACCTTC
CSVARDRGNYGYTF
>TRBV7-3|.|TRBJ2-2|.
TGTGCCAGCAGCTTAGGAGGGAGAAGTACCGGGGAGCTGTTTTTT
CASSLGGRSTGELFF
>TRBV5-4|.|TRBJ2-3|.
TGTGCCAGCAGCTTGACTAGCACTGGAACAGATACGCAGTATTTT
CASSLTSTGTDTQYF
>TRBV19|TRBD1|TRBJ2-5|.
TGTGCCAGTAGGTTAAGGACAGGGGCGGAGACCCAGTACTTC
CASRLRTGAETQYF
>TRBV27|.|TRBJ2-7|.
TGTGCCAGCAGGCGCTTCCAGGGGTACGAGCAGTACTTC
CASRRFQGYEQYF
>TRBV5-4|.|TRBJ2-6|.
TGTGCCAGCAGCCCTCGTTCGGGGGATGGGGCCAACGTCCTGACTTTC
CASSPRSGDGANVLTF
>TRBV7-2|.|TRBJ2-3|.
TGTGCCAGCATCGGAAGGCGCACAGATACGCAGTATTTT
CASIGRRTDTQYF
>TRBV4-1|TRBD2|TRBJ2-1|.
TGCGCCAGCAGCCAAGAATCTAGCGGGAGGGTAAAGGGGCAGTTCTTC
CASSQESSGRVKGQFF
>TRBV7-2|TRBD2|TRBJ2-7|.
TGTGCCAGCAGCTTTGGCGGGAGCTCCTACGAGCAGTACTTC
CASSFGGSSYEQYF
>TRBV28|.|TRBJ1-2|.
TGTGCCAGCAGATCGGTAGGGGCTAACTATGGCTACACCTTC
CASRSVGANYGYTF
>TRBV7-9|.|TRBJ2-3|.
TGTGCCAGCAGCTTCGGGGGCAGCACAGATACGCAGTATTTT
CASSFGGSTDTQYF
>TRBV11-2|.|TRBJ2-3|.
TGTGCCAGCAGCTTGCTTCGCACAGATACGCAGTATTTT
CASSLLRTDTQYF
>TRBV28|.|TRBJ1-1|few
TGTGCCAGCAGGTCGAACACTGAAGCTTTCTTT
CASRSNTEAFF